This T cell receptor (beta chain) was captured by sequencing in a study of cytomegalovirus exposure and HLA in healthy donors. Primers: 60 Vbeta forward and 13 Jbeta reverse. The table came from immunoSEQ multiplex PCR; TCRdb's copy has only in-frame clones and leaves some out. The sample carries about 130,000 clones, around 72% recorded once. Details on this clone: As yet, its antigen is unknown.

The ends lost 6 bases at V and 5 bases at J; junction bases unmatched: 6. CDR1 SGHTA and CDR2 FQGNSA come from the germline V gene. This CDR3 contains 15 residues. The study's findings and limits: Most TCR beta V segments were productive about 90% or about 30% of the time in an earlier analysis.

Donors were ostensibly healthy at sampling, although undocumented immune exposures were probable. Material: PBMCs. V and J are TRBV7-2 and TRBJ1-6, with 8 bases identical to TRBD1. The clonotype comes from a woman aged 40 to 50 in good health and CMV-seronegative. The CDR3 spells CASRAWTGNNSPLHF. CDR3 sequence (DNA): TGTGCCAGCAGAGCGTGGACAGGGAATAATTCACCCCTCCACTTT.